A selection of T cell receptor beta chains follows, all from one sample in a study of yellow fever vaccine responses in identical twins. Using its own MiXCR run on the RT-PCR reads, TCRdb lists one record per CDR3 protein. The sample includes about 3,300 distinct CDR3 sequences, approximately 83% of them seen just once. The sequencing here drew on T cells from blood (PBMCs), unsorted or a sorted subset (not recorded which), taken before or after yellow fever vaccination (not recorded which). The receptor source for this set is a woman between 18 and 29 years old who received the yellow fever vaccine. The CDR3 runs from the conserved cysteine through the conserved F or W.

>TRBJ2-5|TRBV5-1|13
CASSLVLGETQYF
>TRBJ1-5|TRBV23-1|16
CASSPPPGGGAQPQHF
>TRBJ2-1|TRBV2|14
CASSIWPNYNEQFF
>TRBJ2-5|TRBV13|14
CASSLQGSLETQYF
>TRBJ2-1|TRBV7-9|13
CAWRLGNYNEQFF
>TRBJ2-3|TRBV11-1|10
CALDADTQYF
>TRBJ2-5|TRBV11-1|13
CASSWGTEETQYF
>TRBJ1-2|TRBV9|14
CASSASGTGYGYTF
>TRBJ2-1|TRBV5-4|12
CASSLGVREQFF
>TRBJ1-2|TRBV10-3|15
CAISEPGQGYYGYTF
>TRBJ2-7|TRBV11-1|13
CASTPMTDYEQYF
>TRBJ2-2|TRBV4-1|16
CASSQAPGQFPGELFF
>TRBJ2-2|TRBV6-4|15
CASSDGTDLAGELFF
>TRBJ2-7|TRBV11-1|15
CASSQGTGLIYEQYF
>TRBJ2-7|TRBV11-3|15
CASSPLTGTSYEQYF
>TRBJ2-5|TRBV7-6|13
CASSLGQSFTQYF
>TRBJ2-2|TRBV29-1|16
CSVEDRRTANTGELFF
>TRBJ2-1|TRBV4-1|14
CASSQRTGRYEQFF
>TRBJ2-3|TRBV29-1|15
CSVDGMWDGTDTQYF
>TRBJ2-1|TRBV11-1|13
CASSPSSNNEQFF
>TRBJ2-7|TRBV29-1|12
CSVDRGSGEQYF
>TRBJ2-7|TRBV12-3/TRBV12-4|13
CASSANRVLEQYF
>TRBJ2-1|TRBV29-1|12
CSVGWYYNEQFF
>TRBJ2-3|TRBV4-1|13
CASSQVLTDTQYF
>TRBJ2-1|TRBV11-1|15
CASSLATGLWNEQFF
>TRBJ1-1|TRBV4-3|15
CASSQEWDLNTEAFF
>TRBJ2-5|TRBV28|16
CASSTRTSGAQETQYF
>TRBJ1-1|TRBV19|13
CASSISGDTEAFF
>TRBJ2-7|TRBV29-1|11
CSVRTAYEQYF
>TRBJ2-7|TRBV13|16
CASSGDSDSLTYEQYF
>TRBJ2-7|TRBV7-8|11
CASSSDKGQYF
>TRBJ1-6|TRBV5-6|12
CASSFHNSPLHF
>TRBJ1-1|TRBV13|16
CASSASGTGGNTEAFF
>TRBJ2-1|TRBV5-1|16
CASSPRTSGTYNEQFF
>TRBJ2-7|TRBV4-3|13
CASSQDRHYEQYF
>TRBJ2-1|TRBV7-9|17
CASKGLAGGDAYNEQFF
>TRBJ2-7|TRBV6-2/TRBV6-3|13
CASSGLAAYEQYF
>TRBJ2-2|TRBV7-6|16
CASSSGLAGLTGELFF